These 30 T cell receptor beta chains were sequenced from one sample in a study of blood T cell repertoires in COVID-19. Some clones are missing from TCRdb's copy, which holds only in-frame ones; the method was immunoSEQ multiplex PCR. The sample has hundreds of thousands of clones, around 86% seen once. Input material: peripheral blood. These receptors were taken from a man over 45 with COVID-19, enrolled during active disease.

The chain uses TRBV7-2 and TRBJ2-5; perhaps TRBD2 as D (5 bases). V shed 5 bases and J shed 4 bases, with 14 bases lying between them. CDR3 length: 14 residues. The germline CDR1 and CDR2 sequences are SGHTA and FQGNSA. CDR3 loop: CASSPREGAETQYF. The CDR3 DNA sequence: TGTGCCAGCAGCCCGCGTGAGGGTGCAGAGACCCAGTACTTC.

The chain combines TRBV2 with TRBJ2-7, with 12 positions matching TRBD1. The CDR3 is made up of 16 amino acids. With 7 bases clipped from V and 0 bases from J, the junction kept 7 bases outside the gene matches. Looked up from germline, CDR1 is SNHLY and CDR2 is FYNNEI. The CDR3 here is CASIRDRGRISYEQYF. The DNA for the CDR3 is TGTGCCAGCATCCGGGACAGGGGGCGAATCTCCTACGAGCAGTACTTC.

V gene TRBV6-5 combines with J gene TRBJ2-3, with TRBD1 as a possible D gene (5 bases). The CDR3 length is 14 residues. Germline values: CDR1 MNHEY, CDR2 SVGAGI. Trimming took 5 bases from V and 0 from J, leaving 9 bases between them. CDR3 in DNA: TGTGCCAGCAGTCTTAGACAGAGCACAGATACGCAGTATTTT. Translation: CASSLRQSTDTQYF.

This chain links TRBV6-2 or TRBV6-3 with TRBJ1-2, with unresolved D. Germline CDR1 and CDR2: MNHEY and SVGEGT. The CDR3 covers 14 residues. Trimming took 2 bases from V and 4 from J, leaving 11 bases between them. CDR3 in amino acids: CASSYDPGSYGYTF. CDR3 sequence (DNA): TGTGCCAGCAGTTACGACCCGGGTTCCTATGGCTACACCTTC.

CDR3: CASSINGGQTITYNEQFF. Written as DNA, the CDR3 is TGTGCCAGTAGTATCAATGGGGGACAGACTATTACTTACAATGAGCAGTTCTTC. The V gene is TRBV19, the J gene TRBJ2-1, with 7 bases lining up with TRBD1. From germline, CDR1 is LNHDA and CDR2 SQIVND (reference sequence). The CDR3 runs 18 residues. Trimming took 3 bases from V and 4 from J; bases not matched to a gene: 15. Based on the CDR3 plus reference TRBV19 and TRBJ2-1, the full variable domain is DGGITQSPKYLFRKEGQNVTLSCEQNLNHDAMYWYRQDPGQGLRLIYYSQIVNDFQKGDIAEGYSVSREKKESFPLTVTSAQKNPTAFYLCASSINGGQTITYNEQFFGPGTRLTVL.

The genes are TRBV11-2 and TRBJ2-7; 9 positions agree with TRBD1. With V trimmed by 0 bases and J by 3 bases, 3 bases remained unmatched. This CDR3 comprises 15 residues. The germline CDR1 and CDR2 sequences are SGHAT and FQNNGV. CDR3 sequence: CASSLEGQGLYEQYF. CDR3 coding DNA: TGTGCCAGCAGCTTAGAGGGACAGGGTCTCTACGAGCAGTACTTC.

The chain is built from TRBV4-1 and TRBJ2-7; weak D call: TRBD2 (6 bases). The CDR3 has 15 residues. Germline values: CDR1 MGHRA, CDR2 YSYEKL. Deletions cut 2 bases from V and 3 bases from J, with 14 bases between. In nucleotides, the CDR3 is TGCGCCAGCAGCCAATGGGGGGTGTCATTCTACGAGCAGTACTTC. Amino acid sequence: CASSQWGVSFYEQYF.

The genes are TRBV19 and TRBJ2-7; the match to TRBD2 covers 12 bases. Germline V CDR1 and CDR2: LNHDA, SQIVND (reference sequence). There are 14 residues in the CDR3. Losses at the gene ends were 6 bases for V and 5 bases for J; bases not matched to a gene: 5. This CDR3 is CASRPLAGGHEQYF. CDR3 nucleotides: TGTGCCAGTAGACCACTAGCGGGGGGCCACGAGCAGTACTTC.

The CDR3 DNA sequence: TGTGCCAGCAGTTACCGGTCAGGGTATGGCTACACCTTC. Encoded protein: CASSYRSGYGYTF. V gene TRBV6-5 combines with J gene TRBJ1-2; maybe TRBD1 (5 bases). There are 13 residues in the CDR3. Between the trimmed V and J ends, which lost 2 bases and 5 bases, there was a span of 9 bases. The V gene's germline CDR1 is MNHEY and CDR2 SVGAGI.

CDR3 sequence: CATSSLGQGDYEQYF. The CDR3 nucleotides read TGTGCCACCAGCAGCTTGGGACAGGGCGACTACGAGCAGTACTTC. V is TRBV15 and J is TRBJ2-7; 9 positions match TRBD1. V shed 3 bases, J shed 3 bases, and the junction held 6 bases outside the gene matches. The germline CDR1 and CDR2 sequences are LNHNV and YYDKDF (reference sequence). The CDR3 covers 15 residues.

This clone was observed once. The V and J genes are TRBV4-2 and TRBJ1-5; TRBD1 agrees at 7 bases. Trimming cost V 0 bases and J 4 bases; bases outside gene matches: 3. The CDR3 covers 15 residues. CDR1 LGHNA and CDR2 YNFKEQ come from the germline V gene. The CDR3 coding sequence is TGTGCCAGCAGCCAAGATTCGACAGGGAATCAGCCCCAGCATTTT. It specifies CASSQDSTGNQPQHF.

The genes are TRBV28 and TRBJ2-7; maybe TRBD2 (5 bases). V was clipped by 6 bases and J by 6 bases, with 18 bases between them. Germline values: CDR1 MDHEN, CDR2 SYDVKM. The CDR3 loop spans 14 amino acids. The CDR3 reads CASRPPGLLIEQYF. In DNA, the CDR3 is TGTGCCAGCAGGCCACCCGGACTCCTCATCGAGCAGTACTTC.

The chain is built from TRBV5-1 and TRBJ1-2; 9 nucleotides line up with TRBD1. Germline CDR1 reads SGHRS; CDR2 reads YFSETQ. V was pared by 5 bases and J by 6 bases, with 5 bases of the junction left unmatched. This CDR3 spans 13 amino acids. CDR3 DNA sequence: TGCGCCAGCAGGCGGGACAGGGCAAATGGCTACACCTTC. Protein: CASRRDRANGYTF. Supplemented by reference TRBV5-1 and TRBJ1-2, the full variable domain reads KAGVTQTPRYLIKTRGQQVTLSCSPISGHRSVSWYQQTPGQGLQFLFEYFSETQRNKGNFPGRFSGRQFSNSRSEMNVSTLELGDSALYLCASRRDRANGYTFGSGTRLTVV.

This clone is a singleton in its sample. The V gene is TRBV5-1, the J gene TRBJ1-1, with TRBD1 identical over 8 bases. Germline V gene data show CDR1 as SGHRS and CDR2 as YFSETQ. This CDR3 has 14 amino acids. Trimming took 3 bases from V and 5 from J; bases not matched to a gene: 6. CDR3 DNA: TGCGCCAGCAGCTCCGAGACAGGGGTAACTGAAGCTTTCTTT. Protein sequence: CASSSETGVTEAFF.

The chain joins TRBV6-6 to TRBJ2-1; 7 bases align to TRBD1. The length of the CDR3 is 15 residues. Trimming removed 5 bases from V and 3 bases from J; junction bases left unmatched: 7. Germline lookup yields CDR1 MNHNY and CDR2 SVGAGI (reference sequence). The CDR3 DNA follows: TGTGCCAGCAGTGACACCGGGACAGTCTACAATGAGCAGTTCTTC. It translates to CASSDTGTVYNEQFF.

This sequence joins TRBV29-1 and TRBJ1-4; TRBD1 is a possible D gene (5 bases). The germline CDR1 and CDR2 sequences are SQVTM and ANQGSEA. There are 13 residues in the CDR3. Trimming removed 7 bases from V and 0 bases from J, with 9 bases in between. CDR3 nucleotides: TGCAGCGCCTTGACAGCAACTAATGAAAAACTGTTTTTT. This encodes CSALTATNEKLFF.

This clone has just one count. This sequence joins TRBV7-9 and TRBJ2-3, with TRBD1 identical over 8 bases. Germline trimming cut 5 bases from V and 3 bases from J; bases unmatched to any gene: 4. Looked up from germline, CDR1 is SEHNR and CDR2 is FQNEAQ (reference sequence). The CDR3 runs to 14 residues. CDR3 coding DNA: TGTGCCAGCAGCCTTAGACAGGGGACAGATACGCAGTATTTT. Translated: CASSLRQGTDTQYF.

The chain couples TRBV7-8 to TRBJ2-2; 10 nucleotides agree with TRBD2. V was pared by 5 bases and J by 1 base, with 7 bases of the junction left unmatched. This CDR3 is 17 amino acids long. Germline assignment: CDR1 SGHVS and CDR2 FQNEAQ. CDR3 DNA sequence: TGTGCCAGCAGCCCCCGACCTAGCGGGGGGAACACCGGGGAGCTGTTTTTT. This codes for CASSPRPSGGNTGELFF. The whole variable domain, filled in from reference TRBV7-8 and TRBJ2-2, reads GAGVSQSPRYKVAKRGQDVALRCDPISGHVSLFWYQQALGQGPEFLTYFQNEAQLDKSGLPSDRFFAERPEGSVSTLKIQRTQQEDSAVYLCASSPRPSGGNTGELFFGEGSRLTVL.

This clone was picked up a small number of times. The V call is TRBV19, the J call TRBJ1-1, with D unresolved. This CDR3 is 13 amino acids long. Germline V gene lookup returns CDR1 LNHDA and CDR2 SQIVND (reference sequence). V lost 5 bases to trimming and J lost 1 base, with 8 bases between them. CDR3 DNA sequence: TGTGCCAGTAGTCTTAGTAGGAACACTGAAGCTTTCTTT. Translating it yields CASSLSRNTEAFF.

This clone turned up a few times. This chain joins TRBV11-3 and TRBJ2-1; D is perhaps TRBD2 (7 bases). The V gene's germline CDR1 is SGHNT and CDR2 YENEEA. The CDR3 covers 15 residues. Trimming left V 8 bases short and J 2 bases short, with 16 bases between. The CDR3 loop reads CASSGGGGTYNEQFF. The CDR3 nucleotides read TGTGCCAGCTCGGGGGGCGGCGGTACCTACAATGAGCAGTTCTTC. The full variable domain, completed using reference TRBV11-3 and TRBJ2-1, is EAGVVQSPRYKIIEKKQPVAFWCNPISGHNTLYWYLQNLGQGPELLIRYENEEAVDDSQLPKDRFSAERLKGVDSTLKIQPAELGDSAVYLCASSGGGGTYNEQFFGPGTRLTVL.

V gene TRBV19 combines with J gene TRBJ2-2, with D possibly TRBD2 on 6 matching bases. The ends were cut back, 3 bases at V and 2 bases at J, with 13 bases in the middle. This CDR3 region has 16 residues. Germline lookup yields CDR1 LNHDA and CDR2 SQIVND (reference sequence). In DNA, the CDR3 is TGTGCCAGTAGTATCCGGAGGGGCAGTAACACCGGGGAGCTGTTTTTT. Protein: CASSIRRGSNTGELFF.

This rearrangement joins TRBV7-9 to TRBJ1-2; 10 positions agree with TRBD1. Trimming removed 5 bases from V and 7 bases from J; junction bases left unmatched: 7. The CDR3 runs 14 residues. Germline lookup yields CDR1 SEHNR and CDR2 FQNEAQ (reference sequence). In nucleotides, the CDR3 is TGTGCCAGCAGCCGAGACAGGGGGCGGAGTGGCTACACCTTC. Protein: CASSRDRGRSGYTF.

CDR3 sequence reads: CASSTSGLNGNTIYF. The CDR3 nucleotides are TGTGCCAGTAGTACCTCGGGACTGAATGGAAACACCATATATTTT. This sequence joins TRBV19 and TRBJ1-3; maybe TRBD1 (5 bases). Germline V gene data show CDR1 as LNHDA and CDR2 as SQIVND (reference sequence). Between the trimmed V and J ends, which lost 4 bases and 3 bases, there was a span of 13 bases. The CDR3 length is 15 residues.

The chain joins TRBV6-5 to TRBJ2-7; 7 bases line up with TRBD1. J gave up 3 bases and V 7 bases, and 12 bases lay outside the gene matches. CDR3 length: 15 residues. CDR1 and CDR2 (germline): MNHEY, SVGAGI. As DNA, the CDR3 is TGTGCCAGCACTCCCCGTCAGGGACAGAACTACGAGCAGTACTTC. Translated: CASTPRQGQNYEQYF.

This chain connects TRBV5-1 to TRBJ2-7; 11 nucleotides line up with TRBD2. The V gene end was trimmed by 5 bases and the J gene end by 4 bases; junction bases not matched to a gene: 8. CDR1 and CDR2 (germline): SGHRS, YFSETQ. CDR3 length: 15 residues. The CDR3 reads CASRPLAGGIYEQYF. For the CDR3, the DNA is TGCGCCAGCAGACCTTTAGCGGGGGGGATTTACGAGCAGTACTTC.

The V gene is TRBV6-4, the J gene TRBJ2-3, with 10 bases identical to TRBD2. The V and J ends lost 6 bases and 3 bases, in that order; junction bases with no gene match: 9. Germline CDR1 and CDR2: MRHNA and SNTAGT. The CDR3 has 16 amino acids. For the CDR3, the DNA is TGTGCCAGCAGCCCTACTAGCGGGGAACATACAGATACGCAGTATTTT. Amino acids: CASSPTSGEHTDTQYF.

The chain recombines TRBV5-1 with TRBJ2-2; 9 bases match TRBD2. V trimming: 3 bases; J trimming: 3 bases; junction bases outside the gene matches: 6. The germline V gene has CDR1 SGHRS and CDR2 YFSETQ. This CDR3 is 16 amino acids long. The CDR3 nucleotides are TGCGCCAGCAGCTCGCGGGGGGGCAAAGACACCGGGGAGCTGTTTTTT. Protein product: CASSSRGGKDTGELFF.

This clone was recorded only once. This chain links TRBV5-1 with TRBJ2-1, with a possible D match to TRBD2 (6 bases). The germline V gene has CDR1 SGHRS and CDR2 YFSETQ. The V end was cut by 7 bases, the J end by 7 bases, with 15 bases between. The CDR3 extends over 13 amino acids. CDR3 DNA sequence: TGCGCCAGCTCTGAGGGCGGGATGAATGAGCAGTTCTTC. This gives the protein CASSEGGMNEQFF. Full variable domain (rest looked up from reference TRBV5-1 and TRBJ2-1): KAGVTQTPRYLIKTRGQQVTLSCSPISGHRSVSWYQQTPGQGLQFLFEYFSETQRNKGNFPGRFSGRQFSNSRSEMNVSTLELGDSALYLCASSEGGMNEQFFGPGTRLTVL.

The CDR3 is CASSLGTGASYEQYF. In DNA, the CDR3 is TGCGCCAGCAGCTTGGGGACAGGGGCTTCCTACGAGCAGTACTTC. The chain employs TRBV5-1 and TRBJ2-7, with 9 bases matching TRBD1. The CDR3 runs to 15 residues. Per germline, CDR1 SGHRS and CDR2 YFSETQ. The ends lost 0 bases at V and 1 base at J; junction bases unmatched: 2.

The chain couples TRBV12-3 or TRBV12-4 to TRBJ1-5, with D tentatively TRBD1 (6 bases). The germline V and J ends were trimmed by 3 bases and 7 bases, with 10 bases remaining between them. CDR3 length: 13 residues. The CDR3 DNA is TGTGCCAGCAGTTTTGGGGGCCAACAGCCCCAGCATTTT. This encodes CASSFGGQQPQHF.